The 3 T cell receptor beta chains given below trace back to one sample, sequenced in a study of cytomegalovirus exposure and HLA in healthy donors. Assay: immunoSEQ multiplex PCR; the TCRdb copy retains only in-frame clones and omits some. The data contain 150,000 to 200,000 clones, around nine tenths of them singletons. Sequenced material: PBMCs. These receptors were taken from a young man in good health and CMV-seropositive.

This clone showed up just a few times. The chain couples TRBV19 to TRBJ1-2, with 8 bases matching TRBD1. The CDR3 runs to 15 residues. The germline CDR1 and CDR2 sequences are LNHDA and SQIVND (reference sequence). Trimming at V came to 2 bases and at J to 2 bases, leaving 4 bases not matched to a gene. This CDR3 reads CASSIRGQENYGYTF. In DNA form, the CDR3 reads TGTGCCAGTAGTATACGGGGACAGGAAAACTATGGCTACACCTTC. The whole variable domain, remainder taken from reference TRBV19 and TRBJ1-2, is DGGITQSPKYLFRKEGQNVTLSCEQNLNHDAMYWYRQDPGQGLRLIYYSQIVNDFQKGDIAEGYSVSREKKESFPLTVTSAQKNPTAFYLCASSIRGQENYGYTFGSGTRLTVV.

The rearrangement uses TRBV2 and TRBJ2-3, with D maybe TRBD1 (5 bases). V was pared by 4 bases and J by 2 bases, with 10 bases between. CDR3 length: 14 residues. Germline V gene sequence: CDR1 SNHLY, CDR2 FYNNEI. Here the CDR3 DNA reads TGTGCCAGCAGTGCAGGGTACTTCACAGATACGCAGTATTTT. Amino acid sequence: CASSAGYFTDTQYF.

Here the CDR3 DNA reads TGCAGTCTCGAGAGGGGGCAGTTCTTC. Its protein is CSLERGQFF. This sequence joins TRBV20-1 and TRBJ2-1; D assignment may be TRBD1 or TRBD2 (5 bases each). Trimming took off 8 bases at V and 12 bases at J, with 11 bases between the two ends. The CDR3 is made up of 9 amino acids. CDR1 is DFQATT, CDR2 SNEGSKA, per germline (reference sequence).